The clone carrying this T cell receptor beta chain was counted between two and nine times. The antigen remains undetermined. Trimming pared 2 bases from V and 10 bases from J, leaving 12 bases between. The CDR3 is 13 amino acids. Germline CDR1 reads MNHNS; CDR2 reads SASEGT. There were TCR beta CDR3 regions amplified from RNA transcripts. In the first-round RT-PCR of the TCR CDR3, the HTBI primer set was used. TCRdb passed the multiplex PCR reads through MiXCR, listing each CDR3 protein once. Among roughly 400,000 distinct CDR3 sequences listed, 20% to 25% were seen once. Patients were aged 18 to 65, had disease duration under 2 months, and had newly diagnosed hyperthyroidism. This entry comes from a study of T cells in Graves' hyperthyroidism and ophthalmopathy. Study-wide results and limits: In the blood, most expanded thyroid clonotypes above 0.001 appeared as well.

The chain employs TRBV6-1 and TRBJ1-5; D gene uncertain. This TCR was recovered from a man aged 45-65 years with Graves' hyperthyroidism. Input material: blood. CDR3 DNA: TGTGCCAGCAGTGAATATCGGGTGGAACCCCAGCATTTT. The encoded protein is CASSEYRVEPQHF.